The 14 T cell receptor beta chains given below trace back to one sample, sequenced in a study of metastatic and nonmetastatic thyroid tumors. Every patient was untreated before thyroid surgery. TCRdb re-analyzed the PCR reads through MiXCR. This sample has 35,000 to 40,000 clones, with around 30% found just once. The sequencing sample was made of blood. These receptors all stem from a male donor with papillary thyroid cancer or a benign thyroid nodule (not recorded which). Some clones in this sample may be carry-over from other donors' samples.

The J gene is TRBJ2-1, the V gene TRBV18, with 7 bases aligning to TRBD2. J gave up 7 bases and V 1 base, and 7 bases lay outside the gene matches. The CDR3 contains 15 residues. The V gene's germline CDR1 is KGHSH and CDR2 LQKENI. The CDR3 region has the DNA TGTGCCAGCTCACCACTGGGGCGGGGAGGGAATGAGCAGTTCTTC. Amino acids: CASSPLGRGGNEQFF.

This clone was seen many times. The chain combines TRBV7-3 with TRBJ2-1; 12 nucleotides match TRBD2. CDR1 is SGHTA and CDR2 is FQGTGA in the germline V gene. Unmatched junction bases numbered 0, after V lost 5 bases and J lost 7 bases. CDR3 length: 13 residues. DNA for the CDR3: TGTGCCAGCAGCGGACTAGCGGGAAATGAGCAGTTCTTC. The encoded protein is CASSGLAGNEQFF.

This chain connects TRBV12-3 or TRBV12-4 to TRBJ1-1, with D hard to call. The length of the CDR3 is 14 residues. V was trimmed by 2 bases and J by 0 bases, leaving 7 bases between them. CDR3 in DNA: TGTGCCAGCAGTTTACGGGGTATGAACACTGAAGCTTTCTTT. Translated: CASSLRGMNTEAFF.

The CDR3 loop is CASRGTGSTGELFF. In nucleotides, the CDR3 is TGTGCCAGTAGAGGGACAGGTTCCACCGGGGAGCTGTTTTTT. The chain combines TRBV7-3 with TRBJ2-2; 8 bases are a match to TRBD1. The CDR3 has 14 residues. Germline V gives CDR1 SGHTA, CDR2 FQGTGA. V was pared by 9 bases and J by 4 bases, with 7 bases of the junction left unmatched. Full variable domain (remainder filled in from reference TRBV7-3 and TRBJ2-2): GAGVSQTPSNKVTEKGKYVELRCDPISGHTALYWYRQSLGQGPEFLIYFQGTGAADDSGLPNDRFFAVRPEGSVSTLKIQRTERGDSAVYLCASRGTGSTGELFFGEGSRLTVL.

This sequence joins TRBV24-1 and TRBJ2-3; tentative D call: TRBD2 (6 bases). The germline V gene encodes CDR1 KGHDR and CDR2 SFDVKD. CDR3 length equals 17 residues. Between the trimmed V and J ends, which lost 7 bases and 4 bases, there was a span of 23 bases. CDR3 in amino acids: CATRLTGAGGSPDTQYF. CDR3 in DNA: TGTGCCACCAGATTGACCGGGGCCGGAGGGAGCCCAGATACGCAGTATTTT.

A few counts support this clone. This sequence joins TRBV20-1 and TRBJ1-1; maybe TRBD1 (6 bases). Germline CDR1 is DFQATT and CDR2 is SNEGSKA (reference sequence). This CDR3 comprises 14 residues. Trimming left V 3 bases short and J 4 bases short, with 15 bases between. The CDR3 DNA reads as TGCAGTGCTAGTCCCCCCCCGGGGGCCACTGAAGCTTTCTTT. The encoded protein is CSASPPPGATEAFF.

This clone was seen at least ten times. The genes are TRBV15 and TRBJ2-3; the D gene is possibly TRBD2 (6 bases). CDR1 LNHNV and CDR2 YYDKDF come from the germline V gene (reference sequence). V lost 1 base to trimming and J lost 2 bases, with 13 bases between them. The CDR3 consists of 16 residues. The CDR3 DNA follows: TGTGCCACCAGCAGAGGAATGGTAGCGGCCACAGATACGCAGTATTTT. This codes for CATSRGMVAATDTQYF.

At least ten counts were recorded for this clone. The chain joins TRBV11-2 to TRBJ2-1; tentatively, D is TRBD2 (6 bases). Germline CDR1 reads SGHAT; CDR2 reads FQNNGV. V lost 5 bases and J 13 bases, leaving 15 bases between the germline ends. The CDR3 is 12 residues long. CDR3 loop: CASSPGTGEQFF. The CDR3 nucleotides are TGTGCCAGCAGCCCAGGCACGGGAGAACAGTTCTTC.

In its sample, this clone was seen a few times. The rearrangement uses TRBV6-2 or TRBV6-3 and TRBJ2-5; tentative D call: TRBD2 (6 bases). This CDR3 contains 13 residues. Germline V gives CDR1 MNHEY, CDR2 SVGEGT. V lost 4 bases and J lost 4, with 10 bases in between. CDR3 sequence reads: CASSSFGRETQYF. The CDR3 coding sequence is TGTGCCAGCAGTTCCTTCGGGAGAGAGACCCAGTACTTC.

This clone showed up many times. The chain has TRBV2 and TRBJ2-1, with D unclear. CDR3 length: 12 amino acids. Germline V gene sequence: CDR1 SNHLY, CDR2 FYNNEI. Between the trimmed V and J ends, which lost 0 bases and 12 bases, there was a span of 9 bases. CDR3 sequence reads: CASSEAPGRQFF. CDR3 in DNA: TGTGCCAGCAGTGAAGCCCCCGGTCGGCAGTTCTTC.

V usage is TRBV19 and J usage is TRBJ2-7, with 8 bases identical to TRBD1. The CDR3 is 14 amino acids. CDR1 and CDR2 from the germline V gene are LNHDA and SQIVND (reference sequence). After removal of 3 bases from V and 6 bases from J, the junction contained 7 bases not matched to a gene. The CDR3 reads CASSIAGGLGEQYF. As DNA, the CDR3 is TGTGCCAGTAGTATTGCAGGGGGCTTGGGCGAGCAGTACTTC. Based on the CDR3 plus reference TRBV19 and TRBJ2-7, the full variable domain is DGGITQSPKYLFRKEGQNVTLSCEQNLNHDAMYWYRQDPGQGLRLIYYSQIVNDFQKGDIAEGYSVSREKKESFPLTVTSAQKNPTAFYLCASSIAGGLGEQYFGPGTRLTVT.

This chain connects TRBV11-3 to TRBJ2-7; TRBD2 might be the D (5 bases). In germline, CDR1 is SGHNT, CDR2 YENEEA. V lost 5 bases, J lost 2 bases, and 13 bases lay in between. This CDR3 has 14 amino acids. CDR3 in amino acids: CASSTPTRAYEQYF. Written as DNA, the CDR3 is TGTGCCAGCAGCACCCCCACTAGGGCCTACGAGCAGTACTTC.

This clone was detected ten times or more. The chain joins TRBV6-1 to TRBJ2-7; a possible D gene is TRBD1 (5 bases). CDR1 and CDR2 (germline): MNHNS, SASEGT. V was cut by 0 bases and J by 5 bases, with 14 bases left in between. The CDR3 covers 15 residues. The CDR3, as DNA: TGTGCCAGCAGTGAAGCGGCGCAGGGTAGCAACGAGCAGTACTTC. It encodes CASSEAAQGSNEQYF.

V and J are TRBV9 and TRBJ2-1; perhaps TRBD2 as D (6 bases). V shed 2 bases and J shed 2 bases, with 11 bases lying between them. This CDR3 has 15 residues. CDR1 and CDR2 from the germline V gene are SGDLS and YYNGEE. The CDR3, as DNA: TGTGCCAGCAGCGTTGCTAGCGACACCTACAATGAGCAGTTCTTC. Its translation is CASSVASDTYNEQFF.